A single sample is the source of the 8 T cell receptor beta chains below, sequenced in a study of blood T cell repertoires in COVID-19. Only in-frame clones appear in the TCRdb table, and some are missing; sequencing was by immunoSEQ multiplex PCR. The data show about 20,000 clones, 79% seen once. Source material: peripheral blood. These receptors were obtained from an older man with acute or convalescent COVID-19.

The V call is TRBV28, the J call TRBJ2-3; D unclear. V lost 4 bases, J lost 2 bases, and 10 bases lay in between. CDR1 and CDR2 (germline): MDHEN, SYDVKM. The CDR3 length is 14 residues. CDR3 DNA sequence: TGTGCCAGCAGTTCCCCCGGGTCCACAGATACGCAGTATTTT. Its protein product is CASSSPGSTDTQYF. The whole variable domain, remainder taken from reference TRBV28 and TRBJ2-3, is DVKVTQSSRYLVKRTGEKVFLECVQDMDHENMFWYRQDPGLGLRLIYFSYDVKMKEKGDIPEGYSVSREKKERFSLILESASTNQTSMYLCASSSPGSTDTQYFGPGTRLTVL.

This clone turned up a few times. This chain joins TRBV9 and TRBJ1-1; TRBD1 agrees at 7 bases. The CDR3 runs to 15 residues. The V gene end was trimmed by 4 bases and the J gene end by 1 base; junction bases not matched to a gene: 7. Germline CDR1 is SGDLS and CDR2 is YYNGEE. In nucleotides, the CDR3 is TGTGCCAGCAGCCCCAGACAGGGTCAGAACACTGAAGCTTTCTTT. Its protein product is CASSPRQGQNTEAFF.

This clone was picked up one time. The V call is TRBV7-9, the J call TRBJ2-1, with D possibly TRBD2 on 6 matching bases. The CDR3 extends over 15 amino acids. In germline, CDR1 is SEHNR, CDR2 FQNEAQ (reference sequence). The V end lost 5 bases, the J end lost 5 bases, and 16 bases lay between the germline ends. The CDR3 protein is CASSPPWRENNEQFF. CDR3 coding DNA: TGTGCCAGCAGCCCCCCCTGGCGGGAAAACAATGAGCAGTTCTTC.

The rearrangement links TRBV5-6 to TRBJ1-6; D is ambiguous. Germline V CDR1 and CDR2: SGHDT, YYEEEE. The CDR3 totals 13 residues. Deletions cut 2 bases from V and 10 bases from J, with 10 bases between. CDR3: CASSFRQASPLHF. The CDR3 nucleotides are TGTGCCAGCAGCTTCAGGCAGGCATCACCCCTCCACTTT. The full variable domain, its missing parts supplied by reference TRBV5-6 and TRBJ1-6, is DAGVTQSPTHLIKTRGQQVTLRCSPKSGHDTVSWYQQALGQGPQFIFQYYEEEERQRGNFPDRFSGHQFPNYSSELNVNALLLGDSALYLCASSFRQASPLHFGNGTRLTVT.

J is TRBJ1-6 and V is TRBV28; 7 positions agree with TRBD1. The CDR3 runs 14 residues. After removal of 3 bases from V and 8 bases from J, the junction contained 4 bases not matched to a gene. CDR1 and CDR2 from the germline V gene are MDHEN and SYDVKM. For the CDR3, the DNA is TGTGCCAGCAGTTTCGAGACAGGGTATTCACCCCTCCACTTT. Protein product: CASSFETGYSPLHF.

CDR3 sequence (DNA): TGTGCCAGCAGTGCTGGGGACAGAGGCGGTCAGCCCCAGCATTTT. Translated: CASSAGDRGGQPQHF. The rearrangement uses TRBV28 and TRBJ1-5; 7 bases are a match to TRBD1. Trimming took 5 bases from V and 6 from J; bases not matched to a gene: 10. CDR3 size: 15 residues. Germline loops: CDR1 MDHEN, CDR2 SYDVKM. Together with reference TRBV28 and TRBJ1-5, the CDR3 gives the full variable domain: DVKVTQSSRYLVKRTGEKVFLECVQDMDHENMFWYRQDPGLGLRLIYFSYDVKMKEKGDIPEGYSVSREKKERFSLILESASTNQTSMYLCASSAGDRGGQPQHFGDGTRLSIL.

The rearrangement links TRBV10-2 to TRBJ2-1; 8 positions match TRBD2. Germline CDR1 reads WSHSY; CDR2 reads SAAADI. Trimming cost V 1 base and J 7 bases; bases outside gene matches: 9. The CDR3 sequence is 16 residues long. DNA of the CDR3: TGCGCCAGCAGTGAGTTTGGCGGGAGGTTCTTGAATGAGCAGTTCTTC. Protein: CASSEFGGRFLNEQFF.

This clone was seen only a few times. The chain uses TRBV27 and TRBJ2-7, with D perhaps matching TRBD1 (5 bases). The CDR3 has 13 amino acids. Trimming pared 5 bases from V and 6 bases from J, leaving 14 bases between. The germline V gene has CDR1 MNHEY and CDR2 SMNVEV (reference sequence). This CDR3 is CASSRIQGAEQYF. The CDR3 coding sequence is TGTGCCAGCAGTAGAATTCAGGGTGCCGAGCAGTACTTC.